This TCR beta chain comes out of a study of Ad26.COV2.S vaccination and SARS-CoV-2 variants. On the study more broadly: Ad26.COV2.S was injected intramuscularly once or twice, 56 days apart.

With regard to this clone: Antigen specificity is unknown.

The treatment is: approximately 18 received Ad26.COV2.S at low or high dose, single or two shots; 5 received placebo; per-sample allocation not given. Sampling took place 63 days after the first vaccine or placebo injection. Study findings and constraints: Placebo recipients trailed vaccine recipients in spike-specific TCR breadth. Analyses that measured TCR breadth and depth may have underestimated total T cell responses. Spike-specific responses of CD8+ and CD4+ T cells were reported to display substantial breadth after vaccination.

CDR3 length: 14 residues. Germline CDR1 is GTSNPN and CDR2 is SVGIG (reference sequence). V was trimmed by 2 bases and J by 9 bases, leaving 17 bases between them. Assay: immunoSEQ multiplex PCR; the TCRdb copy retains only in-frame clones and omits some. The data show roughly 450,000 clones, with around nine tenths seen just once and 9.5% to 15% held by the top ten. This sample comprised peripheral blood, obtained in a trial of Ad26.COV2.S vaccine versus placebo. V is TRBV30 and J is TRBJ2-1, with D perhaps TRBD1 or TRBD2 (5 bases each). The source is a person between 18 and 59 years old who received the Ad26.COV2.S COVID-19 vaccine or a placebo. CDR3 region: CAWSRTPPGVEQFF. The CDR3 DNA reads TGTGCCTGGAGTAGGACACCGCCCGGGGTTGAGCAGTTCTTC.